One and the same sample provided the 22 T cell receptor beta chains below, sequenced in a study of shared clonotypes between healthy human individuals. The assay was immunoSEQ multiplex PCR, and TCRdb's table has in-frame clones only and misses some. The table has over a million clones, approximately 98.5% seen once. Sequencing was carried out using naive CD4+ T cells sorted from blood. Specified subset: CD45RA+ positively selected. The receptors stem from a young man in good health.

The chain uses TRBV21-1 and TRBJ2-5; TRBD1, the table's D call, was not compared with the DNA. TRBV21-1 is listed as a pseudogene. CDR3 length equals 17 residues. CDR3 amino acids: CASSKVPSPGTEETQYF. DNA for the CDR3: TGTGCCAGCAGCAAAGTTCCGTCACCCGGGACAGAAGAGACCCAGTACTTC.

The V and J genes are TRBV18 and TRBJ2-7; the D gene is possibly TRBD2 (6 bases). Germline V lookup: CDR1 KGHSH, CDR2 LQKENI. Trimming stripped 3 bases from V and 0 bases from J, with 12 bases between. This CDR3 has 15 amino acids. In nucleotides, the CDR3 is TGTGCCAGCTCACCCCTAGCGACGAACTCCTACGAGCAGTACTTC. Encoded protein: CASSPLATNSYEQYF.

This chain joins TRBV30 and TRBJ2-3, with D perhaps TRBD2 (6 bases). Deletions cut 0 bases from V and 0 bases from J, with 13 bases between. The germline V gene encodes CDR1 GTSNPN and CDR2 SVGIG (reference sequence). CDR3 length: 16 residues. The CDR3 sequence is CAWSVPAGISTDTQYF. CDR3 nucleotides: TGTGCCTGGAGTGTACCGGCGGGGATCAGCACAGATACGCAGTATTTT.

The rearrangement joins TRBV11-2 to TRBJ2-7; the D gene is possibly TRBD1 (6 bases). CDR1 and CDR2 (germline): SGHAT, FQNNGV. This CDR3 spans 14 amino acids. V was trimmed by 4 bases and J by 3 bases, leaving 13 bases between them. CDR3 region: CASSSPMTGYEQYF. For the CDR3, the DNA is TGTGCCAGCAGCTCACCTATGACAGGCTACGAGCAGTACTTC.

The chain joins TRBV2 to TRBJ1-1, with D possibly TRBD1 on 6 matching bases. CDR1 and CDR2 from the germline V gene are SNHLY and FYNNEI. CDR3 length equals 16 residues. Trimming took 7 bases from V and 0 from J, leaving 18 bases between them. This CDR3 reads CASKDPGEWVNTEAFF. The CDR3 DNA is TGTGCCAGCAAAGACCCAGGGGAGTGGGTGAACACTGAAGCTTTCTTT.

The rearrangement joins TRBV18 to TRBJ1-5; maybe TRBD1 (5 bases). The ends were cut back, 10 bases at V and 6 bases at J, with 16 bases in the middle. The CDR3 has 13 residues. Germline V gene lookup returns CDR1 KGHSH and CDR2 LQKENI. In DNA, the CDR3 is TGTGCCACCAGGGAAGTTTTGTCTCAGCCCCAGCATTTT. This gives the protein CATREVLSQPQHF.

The rearrangement links TRBV14 to TRBJ1-1; D gene unclear. The CDR3 contains 12 residues. Germline CDR1 and CDR2: SGHDN and FVKESK. V was cut by 1 base and J by 3 bases, with 3 bases left in between. The CDR3 DNA sequence: TGTGCCAGCAGCCAAGGGCACACTGAAGCTTTCTTT. It codes for CASSQGHTEAFF. The variable domain in full, with the rest retrieved from reference TRBV14 and TRBJ1-1, is EAGVTQFPSHSVIEKGQTVTLRCDPISGHDNLYWYRRVMGKEIKFLLHFVKESKQDESGMPNNRFLAERTGGTYSTLKVQPAELEDSGVYFCASSQGHTEAFFGQGTRLTVV.

The chain is built from TRBV7-8 and TRBJ1-5; no clear D. Germline V CDR1 and CDR2: SGHVS, FQNEAQ. The V gene lost 1 base and the J gene lost 7 bases, with 11 bases spanning the gap. The CDR3 runs 14 residues. The CDR3 DNA is TGTGCCAGCAGCTTAGAGAGCTCCCAGCAGCCCCAGCATTTT. Translation: CASSLESSQQPQHF.

V gene TRBV5-1 combines with J gene TRBJ1-1; D gene uncertain. Germline lookup yields CDR1 SGHRS and CDR2 YFSETQ. Trimming pared 4 bases from V and 4 bases from J, leaving 23 bases between. The CDR3 sequence is 17 residues long. The chain's CDR3 is CASSPMIAAGWSTEAFF. The CDR3 DNA reads TGCGCCAGCAGCCCTATGATTGCCGCTGGCTGGAGCACTGAAGCTTTCTTT.

V is TRBV9 and J is TRBJ2-7; 9 bases agree with TRBD2. Trimming at V came to 0 bases and at J to 3 bases, leaving 4 bases not matched to a gene. The germline V gene has CDR1 SGDLS and CDR2 YYNGEE. This CDR3 is built from 15 residues. CDR3 sequence reads: CASSVGLAENYEQYF. CDR3 coding DNA: TGTGCCAGCAGCGTAGGACTAGCGGAGAACTACGAGCAGTACTTC.

Points on this clone: This sample includes further DNA sequences coding for the same CDR3. V usage is TRBV9 and J usage is TRBJ2-1, with D uncertain. CDR3 length: 11 amino acids. V lost 0 bases to trimming and J lost 8 bases, with 3 bases between them. CDR1 and CDR2 from the germline V gene are SGDLS and YYNGEE. The chain's CDR3 is CASSVADEQFF. CDR3 nucleotide sequence: TGTGCCAGCAGCGTAGCGGATGAGCAGTTCTTC.

This CDR3 reads CAISTQGSNQPQHF. The CDR3 DNA is TGTGCCATCAGCACACAGGGTAGCAATCAGCCCCAGCATTTT. The chain uses TRBV10-3 and TRBJ1-5; perhaps TRBD1 as D (6 bases). Trimming stripped 6 bases from V and 0 bases from J, with 9 bases between. In germline, CDR1 is ENHRY, CDR2 SYGVKD. The CDR3 totals 14 residues.

The rearrangement uses TRBV5-4 and TRBJ2-3; 8 bases are a match to TRBD1. This CDR3 is built from 15 residues. Trimming at V came to 4 bases and at J to 6 bases, leaving 10 bases not matched to a gene. The germline V gene has CDR1 SGHNT and CDR2 YYREEE (reference sequence). The CDR3 protein is CASSPTGANMDTQYF. CDR3 nucleotide sequence: TGTGCCAGCAGCCCGACAGGGGCTAATATGGATACGCAGTATTTT. Using reference TRBV5-4 and TRBJ2-3 for the parts outside the CDR3, the full variable domain is ETGVTQSPTHLIKTRGQQVTLRCSSQSGHNTVSWYQQALGQGPQFIFQYYREEENGRGNFPPRFSGLQFPNYSSELNVNALELDDSALYLCASSPTGANMDTQYFGPGTRLTVL.

This sequence joins TRBV18 and TRBJ1-1, with a possible D match to TRBD1 (5 bases). The V gene lost 2 bases and the J gene lost 5 bases, with 12 bases spanning the gap. The CDR3 loop spans 14 amino acids. Germline assignment: CDR1 KGHSH and CDR2 LQKENI. The CDR3 nucleotides are TGTGCCAGCTCACCATCCTTCGGGGGGACTGAAGCTTTCTTT. Translation: CASSPSFGGTEAFF.

The chain uses TRBV5-1 and TRBJ2-5, with TRBD2 matching 9 bases. Germline CDR1 reads SGHRS; CDR2 reads YFSETQ. The CDR3 has 16 residues. The ends lost 1 base at V and 5 bases at J; junction bases unmatched: 9. CDR3 DNA sequence: TGCGCCAGCAGCTTGATTCTAGCGGGACCCGGGGAGACCCAGTACTTC. It translates to CASSLILAGPGETQYF.

The chain has TRBV6-1 and TRBJ2-3, with D hard to call. Germline CDR1 MNHNS, CDR2 SASEGT. The CDR3 extends over 12 amino acids. V was pared by 10 bases and J by 1 base, with 9 bases between. The DNA of the CDR3 is TGTGCCACCCAGCCCGGCACAGATACGCAGTATTTT. Encoded protein: CATQPGTDTQYF.

This clone was observed once. The V gene is TRBV19, the J gene TRBJ2-7; D might be TRBD2 (5 bases). Between the trimmed V and J ends, which lost 5 bases and 4 bases, there was a span of 18 bases. This CDR3 is built from 15 residues. Germline V gene sequence: CDR1 LNHDA, CDR2 SQIVND (reference sequence). The CDR3 bases are TGTGCCAGTAGTCCCCGGCTAGCCCTGGTTTACGAGCAGTACTTC. Protein product: CASSPRLALVYEQYF.

This chain joins TRBV6-1 and TRBJ2-1, with D maybe TRBD2 (6 bases). V lost 2 bases and J lost 0, with 14 bases in between. Germline V gene lookup returns CDR1 MNHNS and CDR2 SASEGT. The CDR3 is 17 amino acids. Here the CDR3 DNA reads TGTGCCAGCAGTGAATGGGGGACTGGAAGCTCCTACAATGAGCAGTTCTTC. The encoded protein is CASSEWGTGSSYNEQFF.

This chain connects TRBV10-2 to TRBJ2-5; D remains unclear. CDR1 is WSHSY and CDR2 is SAAADI in the germline V gene. The V end lost 3 bases, the J end lost 0 bases, and 11 bases lay between the germline ends. This CDR3 has 15 amino acids. The CDR3 here is CASSDTAANQETQYF. The CDR3 DNA sequence: TGCGCCAGCAGTGACACCGCAGCAAACCAAGAGACCCAGTACTTC.

Points on this clone: Other nucleotide sequences in the sample specify the same CDR3. The chain uses TRBV28 and TRBJ2-7; D call uncertain. The V end was cut by 5 bases, the J end by 4 bases, with 9 bases between. The germline gives CDR1 MDHEN, CDR2 SYDVKM. This CDR3 has 12 residues. The CDR3 DNA sequence: TGTGCCAGCAGTCGAATACTGTACGAGCAGTACTTC. It translates to CASSRILYEQYF.

This rearrangement joins TRBV9 to TRBJ1-2; D is unresolved. V lost 0 bases and J 8 bases, leaving 11 bases between the germline ends. This CDR3 is built from 13 residues. The germline V gene encodes CDR1 SGDLS and CDR2 YYNGEE. The CDR3, as DNA: TGTGCCAGCAGCGTAGACCCCGAGCTCGGCTACACCTTC. Its translation is CASSVDPELGYTF.

The chain is built from TRBV5-6 and TRBJ2-1; 10 nucleotides line up with TRBD1. The CDR3 has 17 amino acids. After removal of 2 bases from V and 2 bases from J, the junction contained 7 bases not matched to a gene. Germline lookup yields CDR1 SGHDT and CDR2 YYEEEE. The CDR3 is CASSLKDRGLPYNEQFF. Here the CDR3 DNA reads TGTGCCAGCAGCTTAAAAGACAGGGGGCTTCCCTACAATGAGCAGTTCTTC.